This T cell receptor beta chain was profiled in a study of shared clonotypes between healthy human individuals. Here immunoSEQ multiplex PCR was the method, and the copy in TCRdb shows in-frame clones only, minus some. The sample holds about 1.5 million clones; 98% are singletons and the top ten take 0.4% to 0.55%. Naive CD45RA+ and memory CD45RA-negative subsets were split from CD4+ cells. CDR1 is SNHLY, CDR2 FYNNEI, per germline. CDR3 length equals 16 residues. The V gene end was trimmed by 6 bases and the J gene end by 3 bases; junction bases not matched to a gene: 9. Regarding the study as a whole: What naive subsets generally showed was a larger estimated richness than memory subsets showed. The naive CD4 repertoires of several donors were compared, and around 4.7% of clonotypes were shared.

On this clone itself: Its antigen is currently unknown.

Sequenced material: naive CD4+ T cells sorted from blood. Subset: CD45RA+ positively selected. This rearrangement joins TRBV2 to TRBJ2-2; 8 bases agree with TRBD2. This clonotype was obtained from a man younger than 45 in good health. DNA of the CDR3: TGTGCCAGCAGACCTCCGGGACTAGGTGACACCGGGGAGCTGTTTTTT. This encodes CASRPPGLGDTGELFF. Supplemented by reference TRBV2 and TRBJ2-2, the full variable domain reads EPEVTQTPSHQVTQMGQEVILRCVPISNHLYFYWYRQILGQKVEFLVSFYNNEISEKSEIFDDQFSVERPDGSNFTLKIRSTKLEDSAMYFCASRPPGLGDTGELFFGEGSRLTVL.